This entry concerns a single TCR beta chain. Its antigen is unidentified. The data were produced by immunoSEQ multiplex PCR, yet TCRdb's version contains in-frame clones alone and is incomplete. This sample has 210,000 or so clones; about 91% occur once, and the top ten carry 2.5% to 3.5%. This CDR3 has 14 amino acids. Per germline, CDR1 SGHDT and CDR2 YYEEEE. V lost 4 bases, J lost 1 base, and 12 bases lay in between. This sample is drawn from a study of cytomegalovirus exposure and HLA in healthy donors. Findings and caveats of the study: Rarity held for most TCR sequences, but there were some public TCRs that occurred in many donors.

The gene calls are TRBV5-6 and TRBJ2-7, with D tentatively TRBD1 (6 bases). Sequenced material: PBMCs. The TCR originated in a woman between 18 and 29 years old in good health and CMV-seronegative. CDR3 amino acids: CASSTVGQSYEQYF. DNA for the CDR3: TGTGCCAGCAGCACCGTCGGACAGTCCTACGAGCAGTACTTC.